This T cell receptor (beta chain) was recorded in a study of breast tumors, draining lymph nodes, adjacent tissues. This clonotype was picked up many times. TCRdb itself ran the multiplex PCR reads through MiXCR, one entry per CDR3 protein. This table has some 150,000 distinct CDR3 sequences, around 35% appearing once. Samples came from axillary lymph nodes draining the breast cancer. The CDR3 totals 14 residues. J gave up 7 bases and V 2 bases, and 5 bases lay outside the gene matches. Germline V CDR1 and CDR2: SQVTM, ANQGSEA. The sequenced sample consisted of axillary lymph node tissue. The rearrangement uses TRBV29-1 and TRBJ1-2; 12 bases align to TRBD1. This clonotype was sampled from a female donor with breast cancer. Some clones in this sample may be carry-over from other donors' samples. The CDR3 nucleotides read TGCAGCGTTGAACGGGACAGGGGGCGAGGTGGCTACACCTTC. It specifies CSVERDRGRGGYTF.